The entry below describes one TCR beta chain. Across about two dozen US areas, participants ranged in age from 18 to 89 years. This record belongs to a study of blood T cell repertoires in COVID-19. Trimming took 3 bases from V and 2 from J; bases not matched to a gene: 2. This CDR3 is built from 14 residues. CDR1 SGDLS and CDR2 YYNGEE come from the germline V gene. As handled by the study authors: Nucleated cell counts were estimated from reference gene primer amplification. The assay was immunoSEQ multiplex PCR, and TCRdb's table has in-frame clones only and misses some. For V, J and clone size, that table is used; D and trimming come from the DNA. The sample shows about 400,000 clones, roughly nine tenths of them seen only once.

The receptor was isolated from a woman in her late teens or twenties with acute COVID-19. The specimen sequenced was PBMCs or T cells enriched from blood (not recorded which). This chain connects TRBV9 to TRBJ2-1; 7 positions agree with TRBD2. The CDR3 loop is CASSGGLPYNEQFF. CDR3 DNA: TGTGCCAGCAGCGGGGGACTACCCTACAATGAGCAGTTCTTC.